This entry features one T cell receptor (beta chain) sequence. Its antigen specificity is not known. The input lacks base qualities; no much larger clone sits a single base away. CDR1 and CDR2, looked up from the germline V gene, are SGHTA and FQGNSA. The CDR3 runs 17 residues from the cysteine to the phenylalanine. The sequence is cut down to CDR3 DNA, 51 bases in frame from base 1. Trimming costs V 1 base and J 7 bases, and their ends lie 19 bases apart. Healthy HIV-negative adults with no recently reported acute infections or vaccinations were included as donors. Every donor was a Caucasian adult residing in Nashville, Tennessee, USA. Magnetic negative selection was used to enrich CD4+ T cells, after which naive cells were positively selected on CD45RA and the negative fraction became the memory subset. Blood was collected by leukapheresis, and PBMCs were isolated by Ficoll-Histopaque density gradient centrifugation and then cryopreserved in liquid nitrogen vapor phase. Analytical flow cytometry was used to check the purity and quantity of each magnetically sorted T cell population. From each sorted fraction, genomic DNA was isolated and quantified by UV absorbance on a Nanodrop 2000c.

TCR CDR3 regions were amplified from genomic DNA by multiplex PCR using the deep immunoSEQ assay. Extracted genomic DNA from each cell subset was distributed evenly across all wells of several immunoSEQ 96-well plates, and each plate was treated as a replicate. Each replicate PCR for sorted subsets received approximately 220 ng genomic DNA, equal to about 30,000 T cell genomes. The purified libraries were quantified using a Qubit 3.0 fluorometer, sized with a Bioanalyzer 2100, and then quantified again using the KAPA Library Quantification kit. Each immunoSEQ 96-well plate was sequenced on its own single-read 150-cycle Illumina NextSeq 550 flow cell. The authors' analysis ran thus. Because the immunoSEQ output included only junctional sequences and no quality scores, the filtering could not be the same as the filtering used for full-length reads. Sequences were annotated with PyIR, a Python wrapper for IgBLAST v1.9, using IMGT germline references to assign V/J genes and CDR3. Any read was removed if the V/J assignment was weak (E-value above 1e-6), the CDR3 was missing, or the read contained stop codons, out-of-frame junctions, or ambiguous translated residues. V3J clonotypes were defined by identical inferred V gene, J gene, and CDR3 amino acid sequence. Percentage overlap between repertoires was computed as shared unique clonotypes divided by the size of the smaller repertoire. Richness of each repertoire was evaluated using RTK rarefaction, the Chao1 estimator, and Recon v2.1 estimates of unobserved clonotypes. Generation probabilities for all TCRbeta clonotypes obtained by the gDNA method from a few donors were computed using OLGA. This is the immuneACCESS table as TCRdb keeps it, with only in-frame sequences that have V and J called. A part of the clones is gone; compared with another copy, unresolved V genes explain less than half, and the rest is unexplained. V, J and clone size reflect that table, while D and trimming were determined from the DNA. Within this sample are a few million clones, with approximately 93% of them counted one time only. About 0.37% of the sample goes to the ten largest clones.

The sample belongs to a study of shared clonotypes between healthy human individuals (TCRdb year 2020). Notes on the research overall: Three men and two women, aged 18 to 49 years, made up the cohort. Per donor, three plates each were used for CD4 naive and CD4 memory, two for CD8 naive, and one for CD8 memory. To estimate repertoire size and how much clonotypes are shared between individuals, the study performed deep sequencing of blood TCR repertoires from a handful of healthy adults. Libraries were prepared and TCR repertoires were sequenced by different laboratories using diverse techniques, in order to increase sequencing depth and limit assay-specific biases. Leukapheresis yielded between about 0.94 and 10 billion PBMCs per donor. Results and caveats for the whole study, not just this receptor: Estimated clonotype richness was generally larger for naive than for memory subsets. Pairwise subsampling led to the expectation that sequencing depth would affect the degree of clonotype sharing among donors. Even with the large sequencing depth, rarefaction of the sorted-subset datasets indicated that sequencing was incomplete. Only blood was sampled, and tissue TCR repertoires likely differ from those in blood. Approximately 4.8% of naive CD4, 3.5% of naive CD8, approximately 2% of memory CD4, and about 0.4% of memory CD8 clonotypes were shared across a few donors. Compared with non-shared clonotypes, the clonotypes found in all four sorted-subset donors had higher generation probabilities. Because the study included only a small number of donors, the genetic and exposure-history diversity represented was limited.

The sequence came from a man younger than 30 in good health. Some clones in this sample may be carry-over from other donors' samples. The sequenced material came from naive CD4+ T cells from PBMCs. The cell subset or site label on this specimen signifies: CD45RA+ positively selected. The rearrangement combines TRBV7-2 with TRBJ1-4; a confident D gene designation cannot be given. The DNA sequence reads TGTGCCAGCAGCTTAGTTTCCCCCGAATACGGGATTGAAAAACTGTTTTTT. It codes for CASSLVSPEYGIEKLFF. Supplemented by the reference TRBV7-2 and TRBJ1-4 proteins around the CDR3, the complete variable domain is GAGVSQSPSNKVTEKGKDVELRCDPISGHTALYWYRQSLGQGLEFLIYFQGNSAPDKSGLPSDRFSAERTGGSVSTLTIQRTQQEDSAVYLCASSLVSPEYGIEKLFFGSGTQLSVL.